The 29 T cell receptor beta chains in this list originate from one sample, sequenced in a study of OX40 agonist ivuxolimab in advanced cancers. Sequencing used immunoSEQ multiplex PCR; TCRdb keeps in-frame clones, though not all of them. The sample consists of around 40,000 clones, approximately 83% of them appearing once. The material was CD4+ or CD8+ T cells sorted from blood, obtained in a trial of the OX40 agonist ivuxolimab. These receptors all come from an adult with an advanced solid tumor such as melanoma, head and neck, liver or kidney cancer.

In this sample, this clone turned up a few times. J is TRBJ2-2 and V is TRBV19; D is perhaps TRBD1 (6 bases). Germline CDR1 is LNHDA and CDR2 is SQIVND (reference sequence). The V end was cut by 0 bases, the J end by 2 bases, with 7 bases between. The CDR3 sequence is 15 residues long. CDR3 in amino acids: CASSIEGTNTGELFF. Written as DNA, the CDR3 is TGTGCCAGTAGTATAGAAGGGACAAACACCGGGGAGCTGTTTTTT.

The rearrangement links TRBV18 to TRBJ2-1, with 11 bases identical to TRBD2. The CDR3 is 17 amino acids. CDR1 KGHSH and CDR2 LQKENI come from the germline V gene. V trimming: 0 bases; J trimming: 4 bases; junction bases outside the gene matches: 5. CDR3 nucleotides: TGTGCCAGCTCACCACCCGGGACTAGCGGACCTTACAATGAGCAGTTCTTC. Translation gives CASSPPGTSGPYNEQFF.

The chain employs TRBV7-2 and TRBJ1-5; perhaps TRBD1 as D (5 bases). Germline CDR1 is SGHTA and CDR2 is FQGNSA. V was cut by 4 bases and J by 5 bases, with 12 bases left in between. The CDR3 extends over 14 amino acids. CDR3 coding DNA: TGTGCCAGCAGCTACTGGGACCCTGATCAGCCCCAGCATTTT. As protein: CASSYWDPDQPQHF. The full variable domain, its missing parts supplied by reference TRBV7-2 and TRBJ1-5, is GAGVSQSPSNKVTEKGKDVELRCDPISGHTALYWYRQSLGQGLEFLIYFQGNSAPDKSGLPSDRFSAERTGGSVSTLTIQRTQQEDSAVYLCASSYWDPDQPQHFGDGTRLSIL.

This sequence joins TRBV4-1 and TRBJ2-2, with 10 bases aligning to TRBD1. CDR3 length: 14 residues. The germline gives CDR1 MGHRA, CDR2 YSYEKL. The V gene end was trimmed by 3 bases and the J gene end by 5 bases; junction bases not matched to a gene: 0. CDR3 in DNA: TGCGCCAGCAGCCAGGGACAGGGGACCGGGGAGCTGTTTTTT. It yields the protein CASSQGQGTGELFF.

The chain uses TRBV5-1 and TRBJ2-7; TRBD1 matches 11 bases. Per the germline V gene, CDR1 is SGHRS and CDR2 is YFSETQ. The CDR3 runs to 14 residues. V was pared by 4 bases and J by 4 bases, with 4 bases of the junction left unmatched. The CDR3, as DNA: TGCGCCAGCAGCCAAGGACAGGGGGCGTACGAGCAGTACTTC. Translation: CASSQGQGAYEQYF.

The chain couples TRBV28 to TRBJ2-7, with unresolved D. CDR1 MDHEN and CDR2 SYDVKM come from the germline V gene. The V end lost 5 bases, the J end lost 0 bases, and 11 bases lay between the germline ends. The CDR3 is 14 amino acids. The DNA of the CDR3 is TGTGCCAGCAGTCCCCGGGCCTACTCCTACGAGCAGTACTTC. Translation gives CASSPRAYSYEQYF.

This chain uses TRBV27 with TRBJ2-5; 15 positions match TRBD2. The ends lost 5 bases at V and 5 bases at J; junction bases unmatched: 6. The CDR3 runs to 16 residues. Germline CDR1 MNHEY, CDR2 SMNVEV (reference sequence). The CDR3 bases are TGTGCCAGCAGTCCGTGGACTAGCGGGAGGGCGGAGACCCAGTACTTC. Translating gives CASSPWTSGRAETQYF.

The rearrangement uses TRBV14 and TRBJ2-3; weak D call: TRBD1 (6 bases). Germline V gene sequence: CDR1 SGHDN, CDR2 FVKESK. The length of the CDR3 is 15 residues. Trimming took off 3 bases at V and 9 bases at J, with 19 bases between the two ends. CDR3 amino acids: CASSQDSSSQWTQYF. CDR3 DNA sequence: TGTGCCAGCAGCCAGGACAGTTCCTCCCAGTGGACGCAGTATTTT.

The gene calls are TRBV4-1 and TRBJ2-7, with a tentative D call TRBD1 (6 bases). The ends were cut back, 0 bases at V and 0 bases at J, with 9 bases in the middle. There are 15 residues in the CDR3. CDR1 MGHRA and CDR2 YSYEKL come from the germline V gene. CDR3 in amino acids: CASSQETGNSYEQYF. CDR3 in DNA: TGCGCCAGCAGCCAAGAGACAGGCAACTCCTACGAGCAGTACTTC.

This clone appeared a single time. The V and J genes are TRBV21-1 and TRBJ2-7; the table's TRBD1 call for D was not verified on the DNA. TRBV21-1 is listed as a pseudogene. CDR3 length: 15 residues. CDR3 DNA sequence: TGTGCCAGCAGCAAAAAAAAAGGACAGGGTGGCGAGCAGTACTTC. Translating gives CASSKKKGQGGEQYF.

The CDR3 loop is CASSPRQGATYGYTF. The CDR3 region has the DNA TGCGCCAGCAGCCCACGGCAGGGGGCGACCTATGGCTACACCTTC. The chain has TRBV4-3 and TRBJ1-2; 8 nucleotides agree with TRBD1. Germline lookup yields CDR1 LGHNA and CDR2 YSLEER. V dropped 4 bases and J dropped 4; count of bases not matched to a gene: 8. The CDR3 has 15 amino acids.

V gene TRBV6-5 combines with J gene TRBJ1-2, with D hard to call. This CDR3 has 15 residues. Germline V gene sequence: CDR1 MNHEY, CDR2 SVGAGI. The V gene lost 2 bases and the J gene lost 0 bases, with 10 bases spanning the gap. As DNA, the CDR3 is TGTGCCAGCAGTTACCACGGGATGACTAACTATGGCTACACCTTC. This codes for CASSYHGMTNYGYTF.

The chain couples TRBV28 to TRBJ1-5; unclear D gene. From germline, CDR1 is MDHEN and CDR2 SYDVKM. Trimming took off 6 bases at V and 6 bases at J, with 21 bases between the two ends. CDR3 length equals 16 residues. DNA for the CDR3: TGTGCCAGCAGCCCACTTTTTCTGGGCCCGAGTCAGCCCCAGCATTTT. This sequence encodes CASSPLFLGPSQPQHF. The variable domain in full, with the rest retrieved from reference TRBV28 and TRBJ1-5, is DVKVTQSSRYLVKRTGEKVFLECVQDMDHENMFWYRQDPGLGLRLIYFSYDVKMKEKGDIPEGYSVSREKKERFSLILESASTNQTSMYLCASSPLFLGPSQPQHFGDGTRLSIL.

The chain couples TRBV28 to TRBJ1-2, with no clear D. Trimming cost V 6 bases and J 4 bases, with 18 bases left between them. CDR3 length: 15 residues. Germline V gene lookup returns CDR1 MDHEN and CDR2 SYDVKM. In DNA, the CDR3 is TGTGCCAGCAGATTCCCGGGAGCCTCGCCCTATGGCTACACCTTC. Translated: CASRFPGASPYGYTF.

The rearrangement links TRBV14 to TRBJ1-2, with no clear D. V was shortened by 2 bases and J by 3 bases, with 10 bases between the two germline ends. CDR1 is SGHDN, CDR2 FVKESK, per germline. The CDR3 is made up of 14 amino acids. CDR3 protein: CASSQIPGYYGYTF. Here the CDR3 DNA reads TGTGCCAGCAGCCAAATTCCGGGTTACTATGGCTACACCTTC. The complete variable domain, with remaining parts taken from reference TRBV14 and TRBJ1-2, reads EAGVTQFPSHSVIEKGQTVTLRCDPISGHDNLYWYRRVMGKEIKFLLHFVKESKQDESGMPNNRFLAERTGGTYSTLKVQPAELEDSGVYFCASSQIPGYYGYTFGSGTRLTVV.

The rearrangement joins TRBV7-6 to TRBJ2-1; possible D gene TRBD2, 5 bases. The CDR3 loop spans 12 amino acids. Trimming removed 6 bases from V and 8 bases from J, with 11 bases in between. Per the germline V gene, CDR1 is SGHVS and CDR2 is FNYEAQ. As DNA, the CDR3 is TGTGCCAGCAGTCCGACCGGGGATGAGCAGTTCTTC. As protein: CASSPTGDEQFF. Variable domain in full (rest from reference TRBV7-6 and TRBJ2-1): GAGVSQSPRYKVTKRGQDVALRCDPISGHVSLYWYRQALGQGPEFLTYFNYEAQQDKSGLPNDRFSAERPEGSISTLTIQRTEQRDSAMYRCASSPTGDEQFFGPGTRLTVL.

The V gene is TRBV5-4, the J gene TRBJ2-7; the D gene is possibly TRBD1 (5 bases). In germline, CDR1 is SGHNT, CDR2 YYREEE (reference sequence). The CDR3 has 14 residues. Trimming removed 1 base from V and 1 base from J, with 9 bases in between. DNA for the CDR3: TGTGCCAGCAGCTTGTTGCAGGGTTCCTACGAGCAGTACGTC. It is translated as CASSLLQGSYEQYV.

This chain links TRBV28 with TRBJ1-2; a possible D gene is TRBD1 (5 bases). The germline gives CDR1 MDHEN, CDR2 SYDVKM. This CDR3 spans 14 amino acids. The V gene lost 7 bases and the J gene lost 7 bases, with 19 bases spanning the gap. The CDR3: CASTGITGGFGYTF. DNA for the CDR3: TGTGCCAGCACGGGGATAACAGGCGGGTTTGGCTACACCTTC.

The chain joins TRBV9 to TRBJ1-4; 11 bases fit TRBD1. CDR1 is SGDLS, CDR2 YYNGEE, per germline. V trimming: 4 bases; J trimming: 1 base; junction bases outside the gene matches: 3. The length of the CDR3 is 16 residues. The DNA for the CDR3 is TGTGCCAGCAGCCTAGGGACAGGGGGAACTAATGAAAAACTGTTTTTT. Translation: CASSLGTGGTNEKLFF.

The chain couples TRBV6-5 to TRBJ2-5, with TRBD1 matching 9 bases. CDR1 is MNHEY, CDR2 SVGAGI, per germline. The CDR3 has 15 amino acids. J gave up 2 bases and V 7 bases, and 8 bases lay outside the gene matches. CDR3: CASTPGQGLQETQYF. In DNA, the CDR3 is TGTGCCAGCACCCCGGGACAGGGTTTGCAAGAGACCCAGTACTTC.

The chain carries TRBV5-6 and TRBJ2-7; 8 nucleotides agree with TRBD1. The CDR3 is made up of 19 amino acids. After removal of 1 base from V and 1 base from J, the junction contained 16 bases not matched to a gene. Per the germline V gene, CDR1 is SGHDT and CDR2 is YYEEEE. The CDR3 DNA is TGTGCCAGCAGCTTGTACCGGGACAGGTTACAAGTCTATTCCTACGAGCAGTACGTC. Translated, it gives CASSLYRDRLQVYSYEQYV.

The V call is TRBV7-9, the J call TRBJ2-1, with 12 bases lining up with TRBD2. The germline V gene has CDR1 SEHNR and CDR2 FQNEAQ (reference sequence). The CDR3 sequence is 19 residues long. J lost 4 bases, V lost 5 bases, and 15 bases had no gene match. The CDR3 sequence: CASSTLTSGRPITYNEQFF. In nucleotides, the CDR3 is TGTGCCAGCAGCACTCTAACTAGCGGGAGGCCTATTACTTACAATGAGCAGTTCTTC.

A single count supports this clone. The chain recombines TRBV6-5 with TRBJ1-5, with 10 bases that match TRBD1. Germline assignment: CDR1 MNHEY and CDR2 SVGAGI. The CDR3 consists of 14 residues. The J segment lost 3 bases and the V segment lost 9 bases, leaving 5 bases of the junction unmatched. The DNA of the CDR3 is TGTGCCAGTTCCGGGACAGGGGACAATCAGCCCCAGCATTTT. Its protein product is CASSGTGDNQPQHF.

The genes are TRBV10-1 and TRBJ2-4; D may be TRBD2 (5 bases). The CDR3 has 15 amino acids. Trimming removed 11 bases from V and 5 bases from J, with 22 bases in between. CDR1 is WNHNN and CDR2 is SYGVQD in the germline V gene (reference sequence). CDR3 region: CAAVGRGIEENIQYF. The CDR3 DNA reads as TGCGCCGCGGTCGGTAGAGGGATCGAAGAAAACATTCAGTACTTC.

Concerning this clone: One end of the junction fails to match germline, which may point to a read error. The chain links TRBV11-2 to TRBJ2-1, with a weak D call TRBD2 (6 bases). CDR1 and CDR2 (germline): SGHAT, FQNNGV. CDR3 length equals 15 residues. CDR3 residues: CASSLVPGAYNEQFF. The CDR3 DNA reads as TGTGCCAGCAGTTTAGTCCCGGGAGCCTACAATGAGCAGTTCTTC.

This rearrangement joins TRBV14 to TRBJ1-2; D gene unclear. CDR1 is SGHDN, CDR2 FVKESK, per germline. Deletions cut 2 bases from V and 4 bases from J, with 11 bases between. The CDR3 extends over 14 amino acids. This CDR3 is CASSQHGAFYGYTF. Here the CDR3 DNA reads TGTGCCAGCAGCCAACACGGCGCTTTCTATGGCTACACCTTC.

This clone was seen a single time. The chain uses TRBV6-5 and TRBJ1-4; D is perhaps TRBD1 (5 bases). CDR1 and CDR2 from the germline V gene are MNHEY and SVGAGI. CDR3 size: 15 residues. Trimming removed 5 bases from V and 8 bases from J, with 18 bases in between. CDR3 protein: CASSKRGSAMEKLFF. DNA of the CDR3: TGTGCCAGCAGTAAGAGGGGTAGCGCAATGGAAAAACTGTTTTTT.

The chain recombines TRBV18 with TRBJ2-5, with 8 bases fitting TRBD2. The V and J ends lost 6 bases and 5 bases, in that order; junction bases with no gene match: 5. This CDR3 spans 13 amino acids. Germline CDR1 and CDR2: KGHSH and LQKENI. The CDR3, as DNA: TGTGCCAGCTCCCCCGGGAGGGCTGAGACCCAGTACTTC. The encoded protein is CASSPGRAETQYF.

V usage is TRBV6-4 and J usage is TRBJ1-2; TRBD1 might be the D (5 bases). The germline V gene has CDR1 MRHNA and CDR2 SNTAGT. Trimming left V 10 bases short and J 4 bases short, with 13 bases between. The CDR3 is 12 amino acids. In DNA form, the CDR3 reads TGTGCCACCAGGGACGGACCCTATGGCTACACCTTC. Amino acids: CATRDGPYGYTF.